Detailed here is one T cell receptor (beta chain). Its antigen has not been determined. Per-nucleotide qualities are absent, and no much larger clonotype sits a single base away. At diagnosis, peripheral blood, uninvolved tumor-adjacent lung and tumor were collected and stored as a combination of fresh-frozen and FFPE material. For TCR repertoire profiling, the blood samples were analyzed as peripheral blood mononuclear cells. Counted from cysteine to phenylalanine, this CDR3 has 14 amino acids. Only the CDR3 DNA is retained, 42 bases long and in frame from the first base. V loses 2 bases at its end and J loses 7 bases; junction bases beyond the gene matches: 5. From the germline V gene (reference sequence), CDR1 is MNHNY and CDR2 is SVGAGI. The immunoSEQ Assay was used to sequence TCR beta CDR3 regions from DNA. As for the original processing: T cell density was computed as TCR beta template counts normalized to usable DNA estimated by amplifying housekeeping genes. Richness was estimated with the preseqR package, extrapolating to 400,000 templates for PBMC samples and 120,000 templates for tissue samples. Clonality was defined by subtracting Pielou's evenness from one. Differential abundance testing on productive amino-acid clonotypes, with a minimum total count of 5 and an alpha of 0.1, was used to identify tissue-enriched TCRs. The Jaccard Index and the Morisita Overlap Index were used to measure how much the repertoires overlapped between compartments. GLIPH grouped TCR beta CDR3s together with public tetramer-defined viral CDR3s, and a viral motif had to include at least three viral sequences and also show V-gene enrichment. Here the immuneACCESS table is served through TCRdb, limited to in-frame sequences with V and J called. Missing clones are a known gap in these copies; in checked studies unresolved V genes cover under half, and the rest lacks a known reason. The DNA gave D and trimming, while V, J and clone size come from that table. Here the sample has 61,000 or so clones; roughly 90% occur a single time. The ten largest clonotypes hold less than 6% of the sample.

This sample is part of a study of T cells in localized non-small cell lung cancer (dated by TCRdb to about 2020). Some background on the complete study: The study examined T cell repertoires in under 300 patients with early-stage NSCLC and compared tumors with uninvolved tumor-adjacent lungs. A mean age of around 69 years was recorded for the NSCLC patients, of whom some 130 were male and more than 95 were female. The cohort comprised some 220 treatment-naïve NSCLC patients with resected, localized lung tumors.

Here is what the overall study found, with its caveats: Higher blood T cell density associated with longer overall survival, while higher adjacent-lung clonality associated with shorter survival. Of the top 100 tumor clones, a median of 57 were detected in paired uninvolved adjacent lung; around 27 were also among that lung's top 100. Because multi-region tumor sequencing was not performed, intratumor heterogeneity could not be ruled out. Uninvolved tumor-adjacent lung showed the highest T cell clonality, higher than tumor, which suggests more focused antigenic responses in the uninvolved tumor-adjacent lung. Since the design was exploratory, TCR variables were selected using unadjusted p-values with no false-discovery rate correction.

The sequence joins TRBV6-6 to TRBJ2-1; 7 of the junction bases match TRBD1. Sequenced here: peripheral blood, sampled before any cancer treatment. This clonotype originated in a woman between 35 and 70 years old with stage I lung adenocarcinoma. The base sequence is TGTGCCAGCAGTTACGGAAGGGGGCGGAATGAGCAGTTCTTC. Translation gives CASSYGRGRNEQFF.